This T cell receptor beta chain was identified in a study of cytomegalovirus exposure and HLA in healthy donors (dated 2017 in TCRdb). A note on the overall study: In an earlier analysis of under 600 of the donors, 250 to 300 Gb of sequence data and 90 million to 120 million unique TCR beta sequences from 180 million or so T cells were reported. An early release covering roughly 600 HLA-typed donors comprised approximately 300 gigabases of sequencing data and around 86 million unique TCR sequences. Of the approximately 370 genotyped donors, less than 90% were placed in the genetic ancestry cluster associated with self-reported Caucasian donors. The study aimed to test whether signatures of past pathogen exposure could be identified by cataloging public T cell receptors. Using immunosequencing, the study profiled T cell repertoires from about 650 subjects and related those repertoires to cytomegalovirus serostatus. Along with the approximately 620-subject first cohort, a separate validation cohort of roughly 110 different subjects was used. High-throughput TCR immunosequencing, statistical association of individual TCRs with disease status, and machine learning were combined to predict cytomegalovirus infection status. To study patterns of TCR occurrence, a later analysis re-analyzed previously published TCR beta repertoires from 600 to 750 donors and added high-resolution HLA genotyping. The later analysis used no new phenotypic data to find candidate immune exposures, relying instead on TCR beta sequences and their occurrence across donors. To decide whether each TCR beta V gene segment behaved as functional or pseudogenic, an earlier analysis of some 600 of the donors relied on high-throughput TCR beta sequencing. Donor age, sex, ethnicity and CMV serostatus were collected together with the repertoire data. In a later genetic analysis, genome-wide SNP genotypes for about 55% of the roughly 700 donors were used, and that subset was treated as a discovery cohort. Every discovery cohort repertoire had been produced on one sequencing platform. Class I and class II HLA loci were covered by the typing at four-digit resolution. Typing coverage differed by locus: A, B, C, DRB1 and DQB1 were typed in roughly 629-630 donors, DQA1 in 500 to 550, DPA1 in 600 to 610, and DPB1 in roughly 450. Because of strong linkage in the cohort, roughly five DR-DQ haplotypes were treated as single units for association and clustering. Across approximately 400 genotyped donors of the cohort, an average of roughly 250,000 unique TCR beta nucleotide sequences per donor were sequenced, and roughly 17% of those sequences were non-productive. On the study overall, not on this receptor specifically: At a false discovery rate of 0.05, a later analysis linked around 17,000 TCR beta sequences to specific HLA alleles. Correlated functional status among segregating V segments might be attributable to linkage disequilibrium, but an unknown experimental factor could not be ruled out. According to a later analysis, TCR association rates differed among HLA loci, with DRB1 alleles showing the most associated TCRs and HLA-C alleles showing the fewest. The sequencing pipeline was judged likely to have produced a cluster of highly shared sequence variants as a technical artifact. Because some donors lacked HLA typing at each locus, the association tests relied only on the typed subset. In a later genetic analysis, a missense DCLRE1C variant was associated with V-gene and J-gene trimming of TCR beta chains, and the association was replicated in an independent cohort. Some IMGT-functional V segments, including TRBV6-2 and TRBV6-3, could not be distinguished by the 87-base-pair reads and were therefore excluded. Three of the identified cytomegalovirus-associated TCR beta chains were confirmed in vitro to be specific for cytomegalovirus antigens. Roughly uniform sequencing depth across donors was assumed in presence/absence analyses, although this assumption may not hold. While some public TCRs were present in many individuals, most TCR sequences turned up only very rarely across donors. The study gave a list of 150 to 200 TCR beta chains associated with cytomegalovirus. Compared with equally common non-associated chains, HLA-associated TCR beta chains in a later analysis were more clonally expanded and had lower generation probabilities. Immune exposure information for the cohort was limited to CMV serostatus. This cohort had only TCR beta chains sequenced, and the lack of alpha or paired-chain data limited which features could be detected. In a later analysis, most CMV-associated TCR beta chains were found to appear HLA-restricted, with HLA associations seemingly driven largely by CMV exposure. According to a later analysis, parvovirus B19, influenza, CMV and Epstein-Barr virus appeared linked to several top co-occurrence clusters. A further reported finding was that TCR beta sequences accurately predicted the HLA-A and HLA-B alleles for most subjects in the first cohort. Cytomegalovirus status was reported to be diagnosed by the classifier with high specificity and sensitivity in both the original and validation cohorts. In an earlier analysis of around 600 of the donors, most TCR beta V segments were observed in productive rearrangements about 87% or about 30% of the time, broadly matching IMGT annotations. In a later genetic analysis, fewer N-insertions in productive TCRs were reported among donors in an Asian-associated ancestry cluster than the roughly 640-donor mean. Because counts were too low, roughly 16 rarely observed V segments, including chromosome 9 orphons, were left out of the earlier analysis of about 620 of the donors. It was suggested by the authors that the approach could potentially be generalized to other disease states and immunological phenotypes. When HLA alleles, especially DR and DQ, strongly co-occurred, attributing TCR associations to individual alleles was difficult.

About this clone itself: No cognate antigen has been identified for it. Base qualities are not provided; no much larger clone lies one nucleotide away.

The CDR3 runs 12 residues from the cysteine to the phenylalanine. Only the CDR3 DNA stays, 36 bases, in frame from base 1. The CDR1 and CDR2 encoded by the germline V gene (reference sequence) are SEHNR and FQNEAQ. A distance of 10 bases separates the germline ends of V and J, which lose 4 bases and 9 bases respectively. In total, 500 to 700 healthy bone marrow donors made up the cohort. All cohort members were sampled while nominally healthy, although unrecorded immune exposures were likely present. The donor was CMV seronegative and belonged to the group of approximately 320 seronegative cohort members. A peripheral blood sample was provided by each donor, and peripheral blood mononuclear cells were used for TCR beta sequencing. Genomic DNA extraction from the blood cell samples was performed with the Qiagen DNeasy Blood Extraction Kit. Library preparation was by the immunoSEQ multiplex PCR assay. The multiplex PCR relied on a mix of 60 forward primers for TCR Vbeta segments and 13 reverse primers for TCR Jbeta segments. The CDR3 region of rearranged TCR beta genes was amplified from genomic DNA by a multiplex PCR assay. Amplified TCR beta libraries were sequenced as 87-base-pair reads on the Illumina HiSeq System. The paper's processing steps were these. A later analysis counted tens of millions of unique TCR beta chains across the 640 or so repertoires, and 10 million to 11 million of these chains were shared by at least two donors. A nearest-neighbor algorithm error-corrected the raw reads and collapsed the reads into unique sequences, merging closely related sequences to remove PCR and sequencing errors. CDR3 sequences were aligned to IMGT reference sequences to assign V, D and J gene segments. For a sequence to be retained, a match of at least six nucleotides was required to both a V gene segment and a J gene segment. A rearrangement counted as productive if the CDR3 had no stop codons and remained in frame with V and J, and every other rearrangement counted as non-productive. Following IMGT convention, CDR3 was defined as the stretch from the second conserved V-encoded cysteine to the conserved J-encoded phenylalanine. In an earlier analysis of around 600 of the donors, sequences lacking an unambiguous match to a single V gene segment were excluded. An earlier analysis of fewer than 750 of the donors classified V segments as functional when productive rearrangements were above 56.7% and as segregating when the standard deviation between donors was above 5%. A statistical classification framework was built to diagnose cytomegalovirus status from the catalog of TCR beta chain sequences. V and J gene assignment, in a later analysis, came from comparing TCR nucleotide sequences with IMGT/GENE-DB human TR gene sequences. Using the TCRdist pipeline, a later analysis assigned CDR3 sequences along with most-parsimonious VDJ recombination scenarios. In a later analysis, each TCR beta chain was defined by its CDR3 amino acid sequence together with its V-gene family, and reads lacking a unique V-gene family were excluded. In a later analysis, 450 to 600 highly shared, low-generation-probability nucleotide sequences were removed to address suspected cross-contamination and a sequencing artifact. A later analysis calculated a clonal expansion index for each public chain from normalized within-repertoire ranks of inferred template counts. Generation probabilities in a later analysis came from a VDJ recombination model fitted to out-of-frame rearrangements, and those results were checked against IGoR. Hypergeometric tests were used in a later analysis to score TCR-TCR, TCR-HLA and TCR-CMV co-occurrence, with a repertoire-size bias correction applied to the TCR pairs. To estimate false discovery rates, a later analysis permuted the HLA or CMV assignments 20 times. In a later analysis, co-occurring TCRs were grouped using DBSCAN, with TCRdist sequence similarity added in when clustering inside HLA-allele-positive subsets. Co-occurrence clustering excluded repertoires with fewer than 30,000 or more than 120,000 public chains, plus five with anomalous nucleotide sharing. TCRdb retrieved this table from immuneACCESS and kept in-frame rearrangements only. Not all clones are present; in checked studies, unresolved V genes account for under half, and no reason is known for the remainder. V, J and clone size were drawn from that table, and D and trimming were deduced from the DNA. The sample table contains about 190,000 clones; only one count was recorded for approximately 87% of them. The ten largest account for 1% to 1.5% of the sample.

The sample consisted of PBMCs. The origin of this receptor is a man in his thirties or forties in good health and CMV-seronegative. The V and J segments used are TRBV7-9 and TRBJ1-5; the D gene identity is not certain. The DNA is TGTGCCAGCAGCTCATCATCGGGGCCCCAGCATTTT. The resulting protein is CASSSSSGPQHF.